Below, one TCR beta chain is given with its context. Its specificity is not known. The data originate from a study of monozygotic twins with inflammatory bowel disease. Findings of the study overall: The existence of one strong signal or clonotype linked to IBD lacked support. Background noise in patient repertoires may stem from differing immunosuppressive treatments. Inverse Simpson values showed less TCRbeta diversity in IBD patients than in their healthy co-twins.

Researchers used roughly 3,700 ng of total RNA for each TCR library. One entry per CDR3 protein, without DNA, is what TCRdb gives after re-calling the 5' RACE reads. This repertoire includes around 450,000 distinct CDR3 sequences. The sequencing input was blood. This TCR derives from a human donor with ulcerative colitis or Crohn's disease, or a healthy co-twin of an affected twin (not recorded which).

Here the CDR3 reads CASSSSGGQSSYEQYF. This chain joins TRBV19 and TRBJ2-7; TCRdb gives TRBD1 as the D gene, but with no DNA this cannot be confirmed. CDR1 is LNHDA, CDR2 SQIVND, per germline (reference sequence). The CDR3 contains 16 residues.